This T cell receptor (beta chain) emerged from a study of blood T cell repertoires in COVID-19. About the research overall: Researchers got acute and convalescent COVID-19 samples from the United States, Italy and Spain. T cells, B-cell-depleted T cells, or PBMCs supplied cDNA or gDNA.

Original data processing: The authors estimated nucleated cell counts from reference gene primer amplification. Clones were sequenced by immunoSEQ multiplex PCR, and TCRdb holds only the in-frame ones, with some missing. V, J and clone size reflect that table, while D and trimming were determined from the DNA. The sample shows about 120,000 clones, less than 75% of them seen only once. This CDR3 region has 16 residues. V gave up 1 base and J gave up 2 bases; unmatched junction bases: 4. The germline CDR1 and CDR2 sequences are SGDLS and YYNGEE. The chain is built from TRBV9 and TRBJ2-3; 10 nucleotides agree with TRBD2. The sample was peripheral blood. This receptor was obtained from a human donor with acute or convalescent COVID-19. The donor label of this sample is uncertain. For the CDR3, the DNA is TGTGCCAGCAGCGTAAACCTAGCGGGGGACACAGATACGCAGTATTTT. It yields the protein CASSVNLAGDTDTQYF.